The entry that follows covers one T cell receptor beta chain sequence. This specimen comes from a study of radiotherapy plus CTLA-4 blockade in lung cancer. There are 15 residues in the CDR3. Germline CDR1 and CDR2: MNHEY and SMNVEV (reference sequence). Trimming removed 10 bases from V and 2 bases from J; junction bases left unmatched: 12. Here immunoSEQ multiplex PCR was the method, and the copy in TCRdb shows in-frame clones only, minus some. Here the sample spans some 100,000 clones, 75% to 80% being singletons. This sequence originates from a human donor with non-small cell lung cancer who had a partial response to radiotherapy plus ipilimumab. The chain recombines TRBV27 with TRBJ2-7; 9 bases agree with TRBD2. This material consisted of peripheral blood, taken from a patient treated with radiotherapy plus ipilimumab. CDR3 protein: CATGGAGGFAYEQYV. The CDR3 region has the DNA TGTGCCACCGGGGGGGCGGGGGGGTTTGCCTACGAGCAGTACGTC.